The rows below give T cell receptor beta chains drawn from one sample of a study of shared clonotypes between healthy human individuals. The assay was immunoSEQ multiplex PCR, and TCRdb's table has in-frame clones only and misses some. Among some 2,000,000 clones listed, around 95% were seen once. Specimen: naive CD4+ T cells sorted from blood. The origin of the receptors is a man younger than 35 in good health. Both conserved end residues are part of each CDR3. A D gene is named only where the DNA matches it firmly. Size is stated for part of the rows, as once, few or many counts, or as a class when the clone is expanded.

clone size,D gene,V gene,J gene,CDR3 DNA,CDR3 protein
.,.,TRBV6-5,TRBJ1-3,TGTGCCAGCAGTTACGGGGGAACAGGGGGAAACACCATATATTTT,CASSYGGTGGNTIYF
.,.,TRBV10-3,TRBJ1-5,TGTGCCATCAGTGGAGGGGTAGGCGATCAGCCCCAGCATTTT,CAISGGVGDQPQHF
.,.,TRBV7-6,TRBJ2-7,TGTGCCAGCAGCCGGCGCCAGGATTCCTACGAGCAGTACTTC,CASSRRQDSYEQYF
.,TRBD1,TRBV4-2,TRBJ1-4,TGTGCCAGCAGCCAAGATCAAGGCAGGGGGCGCCCCATATGGGAAAAACTGTTTTTT,CASSQDQGRGRPIWEKLFF
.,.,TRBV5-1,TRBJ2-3,TGCGCCAGCAGCTTGGAGGGTCTATGGCGGGAAAATACGCAGTATTTT,CASSLEGLWRENTQYF
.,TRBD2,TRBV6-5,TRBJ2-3,TGTGCCAGCAGTTACTTTGGTAGCGGGAGAACAGATACGCAGTATTTT,CASSYFGSGRTDTQYF
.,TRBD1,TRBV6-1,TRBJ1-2,TGTGCCAGCAGTGGAATAACCGGACAGGGGGCTCGTGGCTACACCTTC,CASSGITGQGARGYTF
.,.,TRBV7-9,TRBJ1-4,TGTGCCAGCAGCTTCAGTGGCGGACCTGAAAAACTGTTTTTT,CASSFSGGPEKLFF
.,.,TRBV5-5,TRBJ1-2,TGTGCCAGCAGCCTGACAGGAGACTATGGCTACACCTTC,CASSLTGDYGYTF
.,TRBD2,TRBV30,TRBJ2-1,TGTGCCTCTGAGGGACTAGCGTACAATGAGCAGTTCTTC,CASEGLAYNEQFF
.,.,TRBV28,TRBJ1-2,TGTGCCAGCAGTTTAACTCTCCGTGGCTACACCTTC,CASSLTLRGYTF
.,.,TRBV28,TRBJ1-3,TGTGCCAGCAGCCTATCAAACTCTGGAAACACCATATATTTT,CASSLSNSGNTIYF
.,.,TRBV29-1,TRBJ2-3,TGCAGCGTTTTGGTCAGGGGGGCCACAGATACGCAGTATTTT,CSVLVRGATDTQYF
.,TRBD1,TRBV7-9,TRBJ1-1,TGTGCCAGCAGCCAACAGGGGCCTGAAGCTTTCTTT,CASSQQGPEAFF
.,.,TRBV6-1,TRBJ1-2,TGTGCCAGCAGTGGGGGGGAGGAATGGAACGGCTACACCTTC,CASSGGEEWNGYTF
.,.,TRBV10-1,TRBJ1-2,TGCGCCAGCAGTGAGTCAGGGAGAGCTAACTATGGCTACACCTTC,CASSESGRANYGYTF
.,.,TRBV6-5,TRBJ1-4,TGTGCCAGCAGGGAAGGAGGGTACGAAGAAAAACTGTTTTTT,CASREGGYEEKLFF
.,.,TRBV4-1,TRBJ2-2,TGCGCCAGCAGCCAACCAGGGATAGGGGAGCTGTTTTTT,CASSQPGIGELFF
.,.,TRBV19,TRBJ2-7,TGTGCCAGTAGTATAGTGGCCGGGTCCGCCTACGAGCAGTACTTC,CASSIVAGSAYEQYF
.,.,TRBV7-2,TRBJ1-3,TGTGCCAGCAGCGTCGACTCAGCCTCTGGAAACACCATATATTTT,CASSVDSASGNTIYF
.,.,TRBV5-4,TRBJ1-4,TGTGCCAGCAGCTTGTCCGCAGGGAATAATGAAAAACTGTTTTTT,CASSLSAGNNEKLFF
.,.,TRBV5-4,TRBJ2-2,TGTGCCAGCAGCCCGTCACGGGACACCGGGGAGCTGTTTTTT,CASSPSRDTGELFF
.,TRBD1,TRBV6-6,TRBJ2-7,TGTGCCAGCAGTCGTCCCTCCGGGACAGGAACCTACGAGCAGTACTTC,CASSRPSGTGTYEQYF
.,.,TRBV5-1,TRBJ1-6,TGCGCCAGCAGCTTGATAGGGGAATATAATTCACCCCTCCACTTT,CASSLIGEYNSPLHF
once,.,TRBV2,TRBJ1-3,TGTGCCAGCAGTGGTCTTGCTGGAAACACCATATATTTT,CASSGLAGNTIYF
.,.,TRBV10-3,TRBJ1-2,TGTGCCATCAGTGTAGAGGAGGGCTACACCTTC,CAISVEEGYTF
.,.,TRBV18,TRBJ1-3,TGTGCCAGCTCGGCGGACTCTGGAAACACCATATATTTT,CASSADSGNTIYF
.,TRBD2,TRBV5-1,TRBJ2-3,TGCGCCAGCAGCACTAGCGGGAGGACTAGCACAGATACGCAGTATTTT,CASSTSGRTSTDTQYF
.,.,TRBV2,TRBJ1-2,TGTGCCAGCACAGACCAACGGGGTCGGGGGACGAACTATGGCTACACCTTC,CASTDQRGRGTNYGYTF
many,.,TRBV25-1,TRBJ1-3,TGTGCCAGCAGACCGACAGGCGGGAACACCATATATTTT,CASRPTGGNTIYF
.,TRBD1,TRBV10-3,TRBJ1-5,TGTGCCATCGGACAGGGGCTTAGCAATCAGCCCCAGCATTTT,CAIGQGLSNQPQHF
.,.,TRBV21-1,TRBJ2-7,TGTGCCAGCAGCTTACGGCCGGACCCCGGGGAGAACGAGCAGTACTTC,CASSLRPDPGENEQYF
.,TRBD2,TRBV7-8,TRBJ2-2,TGTGCCAGCAGCTTAGTTTTAGCGGGAGGGAACACCGGGGAGCTGTTTTTT,CASSLVLAGGNTGELFF
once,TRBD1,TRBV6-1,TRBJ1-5,TGTGCCAGCGGGACAGTTAGCAATCAGCCCCAGCATTTT,CASGTVSNQPQHF
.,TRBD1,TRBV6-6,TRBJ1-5,TGTGCCAGCAACCAACAGGGGGCTAATCAGCCCCAGCATTTT,CASNQQGANQPQHF
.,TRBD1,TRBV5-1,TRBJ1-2,TGCGCCAGCAGCTTGGCCACCGGGACAGGGGGCGGTGGCTACACCTTC,CASSLATGTGGGGYTF
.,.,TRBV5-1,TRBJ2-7,TGCGCCAGCAGCTTGGTGCAGGGTCTCGACGAGCAGTACTTC,CASSLVQGLDEQYF
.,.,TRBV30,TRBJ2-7,TGTGCCTGGAGTGTACCGTCTAGGAGGGGACGATACGAGCAGTACTTC,CAWSVPSRRGRYEQYF
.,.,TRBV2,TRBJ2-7,TGTGCCAGCAGTGCTTCGACAGAGCAGTACTTC,CASSASTEQYF
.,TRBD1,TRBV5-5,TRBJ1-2,TGTGCCAGCAGCCGGGACAGCTTATCTAACTATGGCTACACCTTC,CASSRDSLSNYGYTF
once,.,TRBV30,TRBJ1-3,TGTGCCTGGACCCACGCAGCTGGAAACACCATATATTTT,CAWTHAAGNTIYF
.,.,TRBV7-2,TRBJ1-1,TGTGCCAGCAGCTTATATCTAGTCACTGAAGCTTTCTTT,CASSLYLVTEAFF
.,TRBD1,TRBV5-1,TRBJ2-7,TGCGCCAGCAGATTCGGACAGGGGGCAAGCTACGAGCAGTACTTC,CASRFGQGASYEQYF
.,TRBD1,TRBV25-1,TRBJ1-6,TGTGCCAGCAGTGCCAGGACAGGGGGCGCGACACCCCTCCACTTT,CASSARTGGATPLHF
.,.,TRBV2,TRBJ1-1,TGTGCCAGCAGTGAATCCGAGGTCATGAACACTGAAGCTTTCTTT,CASSESEVMNTEAFF
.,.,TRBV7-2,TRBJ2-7,TGTGCCAGCAGCTTAGCGAACGGGGGCGCGTTCGAGCAGTACTTC,CASSLANGGAFEQYF
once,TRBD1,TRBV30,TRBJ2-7,TGTGCTTTAGCAGCCGGGACAGGGAGCCACTACGAGCAGTACTTC,CALAAGTGSHYEQYF
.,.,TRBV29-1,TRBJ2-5,TGCAGCGTTGATTCTCCGGGGGAGACCCAGTACTTC,CSVDSPGETQYF
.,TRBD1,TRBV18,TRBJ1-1,TGTGCCAGCTCAGGGGACAGGGTGAACACTGAAGCTTTCTTT,CASSGDRVNTEAFF
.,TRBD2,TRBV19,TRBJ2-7,TGTGCCAGTAGGATGACTAGCGGCTCCTACGAGCAGTACTTC,CASRMTSGSYEQYF
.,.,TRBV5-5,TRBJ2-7,TGTGCCAGCAGCGACCTGACTTTGGCCGAGCAGTACTTC,CASSDLTLAEQYF
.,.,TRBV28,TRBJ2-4,TGTGCCAGCAGCTTGATCAGGGGAGCCAAAAACATTCAGTACTTC,CASSLIRGAKNIQYF
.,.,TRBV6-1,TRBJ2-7,TGTGCCAGCAGTGAAGCGGGGACACTTTACGAGCAGTACTTC,CASSEAGTLYEQYF
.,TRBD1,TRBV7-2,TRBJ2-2,TGTGCCAGCAGCCCGGACAGGGTTCCCGGGGAGCTGTTTTTT,CASSPDRVPGELFF
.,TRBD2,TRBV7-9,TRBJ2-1,TGTGCCAGCAGCAAGACTAGCGGGAGGGCCCTGGTCAATGAGCAGTTCTTC,CASSKTSGRALVNEQFF
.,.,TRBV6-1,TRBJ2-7,TGTGCCACTCGGGGGAGTTCCTACGAGCAGTACTTC,CATRGSSYEQYF